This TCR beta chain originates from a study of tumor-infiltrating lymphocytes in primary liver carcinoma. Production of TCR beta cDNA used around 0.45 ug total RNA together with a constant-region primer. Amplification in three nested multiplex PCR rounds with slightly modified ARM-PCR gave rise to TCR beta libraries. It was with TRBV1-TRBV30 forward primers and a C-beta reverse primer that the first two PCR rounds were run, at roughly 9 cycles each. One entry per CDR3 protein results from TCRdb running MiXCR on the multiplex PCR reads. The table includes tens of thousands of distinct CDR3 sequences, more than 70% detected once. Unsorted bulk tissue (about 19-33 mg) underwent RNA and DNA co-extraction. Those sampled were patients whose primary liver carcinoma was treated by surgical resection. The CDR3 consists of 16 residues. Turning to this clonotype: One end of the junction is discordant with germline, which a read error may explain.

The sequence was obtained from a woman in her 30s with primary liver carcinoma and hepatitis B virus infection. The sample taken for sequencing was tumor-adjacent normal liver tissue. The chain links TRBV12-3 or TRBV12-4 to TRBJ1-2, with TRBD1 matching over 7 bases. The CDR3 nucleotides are TGTACCAGCAGTCCCAGCGCTAAGGGGGCGACTCATGGCTACACCTTC. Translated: CTSSPSAKGATHGYTF.